Below are 27 T cell receptor beta chains sequenced from a single sample in a study of T cell responses to AZD1222 COVID-19 vaccine. The repertoire was sequenced with immunoSEQ multiplex PCR; TCRdb's copy has only in-frame clones and lacks some. The sample carries tens of thousands of clones, nearly 90% recorded once. Specimen: peripheral blood, collected 28 days after the second AZD1222 dose. These receptor sequences come from an adult who received the AZD1222 COVID-19 vaccine.

CDR3 loop: CAISESEPKGLDTQYF. CDR3 DNA sequence: TGTGCCATCAGTGAGTCGGAGCCCAAAGGGTTAGATACGCAGTATTTT. The chain recombines TRBV10-3 with TRBJ2-3, with unresolved D. Germline-derived CDR1 and CDR2 are ENHRY and SYGVKD. The V end was cut by 0 bases, the J end by 5 bases, with 15 bases between. The CDR3 is made up of 16 amino acids.

The J gene is TRBJ2-3, the V gene TRBV20-1; D gene ambiguous. Per germline, CDR1 DFQATT and CDR2 SNEGSKA (reference sequence). The CDR3 is made up of 11 amino acids. The V end lost 3 bases, the J end lost 2 bases, and 3 bases lay between the germline ends. CDR3 residues: CSASVTDTQYF. CDR3 nucleotide sequence: TGCAGTGCTAGTGTCACAGATACGCAGTATTTT.

The V and J genes are TRBV7-3 and TRBJ1-2; D may be TRBD1 (6 bases). The CDR3 spans 17 residues. The germline V and J ends were trimmed by 5 bases and 4 bases, with 23 bases remaining between them. Germline-derived CDR1 and CDR2 are SGHTA and FQGTGA. The DNA of the CDR3 is TGTGCCAGCAGCGCCTCGGGACAAGCTTATGGGTCCTATGGCTACACCTTC. It codes for CASSASGQAYGSYGYTF. Full variable domain (rest looked up from reference TRBV7-3 and TRBJ1-2): GAGVSQTPSNKVTEKGKYVELRCDPISGHTALYWYRQSLGQGPEFLIYFQGTGAADDSGLPNDRFFAVRPEGSVSTLKIQRTERGDSAVYLCASSASGQAYGSYGYTFGSGTRLTVV.

The chain combines TRBV18 with TRBJ2-1, with D hard to call. CDR1 and CDR2 from the germline V gene are KGHSH and LQKENI. Trimming took 4 bases from V and 3 from J, leaving 13 bases between them. The CDR3 is 15 residues long. The CDR3 sequence is CASSQGQPYYNEQFF. The CDR3 DNA reads as TGTGCCAGCTCACAGGGCCAGCCCTACTACAATGAGCAGTTCTTC. Variable domain in full (rest from reference TRBV18 and TRBJ2-1): NAGVMQNPRHLVRRRGQEARLRCSPMKGHSHVYWYRQLPEEGLKFMVYLQKENIIDESGMPKERFSAEFPKEGPSILRIQQVVRGDSAAYFCASSQGQPYYNEQFFGPGTRLTVL.

V usage is TRBV20-1 and J usage is TRBJ1-1; D is unclear. The V gene lost 5 bases and the J gene lost 4 bases, with 8 bases spanning the gap. Germline lookup yields CDR1 DFQATT and CDR2 SNEGSKA (reference sequence). The CDR3 has 11 amino acids. The CDR3 region is CSAPLVTEAFF. CDR3 nucleotides: TGCAGTGCTCCTCTCGTCACTGAAGCTTTCTTT.

The chain has TRBV10-2 and TRBJ2-1; D is undetermined. With 0 bases removed from V and 6 bases from J, the gap between germline ends came to 9 bases. The CDR3 is 14 residues long. Germline V gene sequence: CDR1 WSHSY, CDR2 SAAADI. Here the CDR3 reads CASSESKLSNEQFF. DNA of the CDR3: TGCGCCAGCAGTGAGTCGAAACTTTCCAATGAGCAGTTCTTC.

V usage is TRBV12-3 or TRBV12-4 and J usage is TRBJ2-7; weak D call: TRBD1 (5 bases). There are 13 residues in the CDR3. V was shortened by 2 bases and J by 0 bases, with 5 bases between the two germline ends. The CDR3 nucleotides read TGTGCCAGCAGTTTACAGGGCTCCTACGAGCAGTACTTC. It yields the protein CASSLQGSYEQYF.

There are a few counts of this clone. The genes are TRBV7-2 and TRBJ1-2; D unclear. Germline lookup yields CDR1 SGHTA and CDR2 FQGNSA. V was shortened by 0 bases and J by 3 bases, with 11 bases between the two germline ends. This CDR3 region has 15 residues. CDR3 coding DNA: TGTGCCAGCAGCTTAGCAAATGCCCCGGACTATGGCTACACCTTC. Its translation is CASSLANAPDYGYTF.

The rearrangement joins TRBV5-5 to TRBJ1-1, with D perhaps TRBD1 (5 bases). CDR1 is SGHKS and CDR2 is YYEKEE in the germline V gene (reference sequence). The CDR3 runs to 16 residues. The germline V and J ends were trimmed by 4 bases and 0 bases, with 16 bases remaining between them. For the CDR3, the DNA is TGTGCCAGCAGCCGGCAGGGTGGTCACATGAACACTGAAGCTTTCTTT. This gives the protein CASSRQGGHMNTEAFF.

The chain uses TRBV5-1 and TRBJ2-3; 8 bases match TRBD2. V gave up 4 bases and J gave up 8 bases; unmatched junction bases: 12. CDR1 SGHRS and CDR2 YFSETQ come from the germline V gene. This CDR3 comprises 15 residues. The CDR3 DNA follows: TGCGCCAGCAGCCCAGGTGGGACTAGTAGGACTACGCAGTATTTT. It codes for CASSPGGTSRTTQYF.

This chain uses TRBV6-6 with TRBJ2-1; D gene uncertain. Trimming shortened V by 9 bases and J by 5 bases, and 8 bases separated the two germline ends. CDR3 length equals 11 residues. Per germline, CDR1 MNHNY and CDR2 SVGAGI (reference sequence). DNA of the CDR3: TGTGCCAGTTACTACAACAATGAGCAGTTCTTC. It translates to CASYYNNEQFF.

V is TRBV7-2 and J is TRBJ2-7, with 11 bases that match TRBD2. This CDR3 is built from 17 residues. Germline CDR1 and CDR2: SGHTA and FQGNSA. J was trimmed by 4 bases and V by 2 bases; bases with no gene match: 10. For the CDR3, the DNA is TGTGCCAGCAGCTTATGGGAACTAGCGGGAGAGTATTACGAGCAGTACTTC. Its protein is CASSLWELAGEYYEQYF.

This chain connects TRBV19 to TRBJ2-1; no clear D gene. Germline loops: CDR1 LNHDA, CDR2 SQIVND (reference sequence). The ends were cut back, 5 bases at V and 3 bases at J, with 14 bases in the middle. This CDR3 is built from 15 residues. CDR3 in amino acids: CASSDGNPLYNEQFF. The CDR3 DNA is TGTGCCAGTAGTGATGGGAATCCCCTCTACAATGAGCAGTTCTTC.

V gene TRBV7-9 combines with J gene TRBJ2-5; D is perhaps TRBD1 (6 bases). The CDR3 is 14 residues long. Germline V gives CDR1 SEHNR, CDR2 FQNEAQ (reference sequence). The V end was cut by 5 bases, the J end by 5 bases, with 15 bases between. This chain's CDR3 is CASSNPGDGETQYF. The CDR3, as DNA: TGTGCCAGCAGCAACCCAGGGGATGGGGAGACCCAGTACTTC.

The chain links TRBV11-2 to TRBJ1-3; weak D call: TRBD1 (5 bases). This CDR3 is 14 amino acids long. Germline V gives CDR1 SGHAT, CDR2 FQNNGV. The V and J ends lost 2 bases and 6 bases respectively, with 11 bases between them. CDR3 sequence: CASSLIGGENTIYF. CDR3 DNA sequence: TGTGCCAGCAGCTTAATTGGGGGGGAAAACACCATATATTTT.

The chain joins TRBV18 to TRBJ1-5, with 11 positions matching TRBD1. The J segment lost 3 bases and the V segment lost 2 bases, leaving 9 bases of the junction unmatched. This CDR3 comprises 18 residues. Germline V CDR1 and CDR2: KGHSH, LQKENI. The CDR3 reads CASSPGGTDRGHNQPQHF. The CDR3 DNA follows: TGTGCCAGCTCACCAGGCGGGACGGACAGGGGGCACAATCAGCCCCAGCATTTT.

The chain is built from TRBV9 and TRBJ1-1; D remains ambiguous. CDR3 length equals 15 residues. V was trimmed by 4 bases and J by 5 bases, leaving 18 bases between them. Looked up from germline, CDR1 is SGDLS and CDR2 is YYNGEE. CDR3 nucleotides: TGTGCCAGCAGCCCCCAGACGGTTTCCCGGACTGAAGCTTTCTTT. Its protein product is CASSPQTVSRTEAFF. Using reference TRBV9 and TRBJ1-1 for the parts outside the CDR3, the full variable domain is DSGVTQTPKHLITATGQRVTLRCSPRSGDLSVYWYQQSLDQGLQFLIQYYNGEERAKGNILERFSAQQFPDLHSELNLSSLELGDSALYFCASSPQTVSRTEAFFGQGTRLTVV.

The chain recombines TRBV18 with TRBJ2-5; 14 bases map to TRBD2. Germline lookup yields CDR1 KGHSH and CDR2 LQKENI. With 2 bases clipped from V and 8 bases from J, the junction kept 4 bases outside the gene matches. There are 15 residues in the CDR3. CDR3 sequence reads: CASSPTGTSGSTQYF. The CDR3 bases are TGTGCCAGCTCACCAACGGGGACTAGCGGGAGTACCCAGTACTTC.

A few counts support this clone. This rearrangement joins TRBV29-1 to TRBJ2-1; maybe TRBD1 (6 bases). In germline, CDR1 is SQVTM, CDR2 ANQGSEA. V was shortened by 4 bases and J by 15 bases, with 28 bases between the two germline ends. CDR3 length equals 15 residues. In DNA, the CDR3 is TGCAGCGTTGTTACAGGGTTCATGGGGCTGCTCCCCCGGTTCTTC. Translating it yields CSVVTGFMGLLPRFF.

V is TRBV18 and J is TRBJ1-5; 9 nucleotides line up with TRBD1. This CDR3 is built from 15 residues. Germline V lookup: CDR1 KGHSH, CDR2 LQKENI. The J segment lost 4 bases and the V segment lost 5 bases, leaving 6 bases of the junction unmatched. CDR3 region: CASSTGTGPNQPQHF. The CDR3 DNA reads as TGTGCCAGCTCAACCGGGACAGGGCCTAATCAGCCCCAGCATTTT.

The chain is built from TRBV11-2 and TRBJ2-5, with 7 bases identical to TRBD1. Germline V gene data show CDR1 as SGHAT and CDR2 as FQNNGV. This CDR3 is 15 amino acids long. V was pared by 4 bases and J by 7 bases, with 12 bases of the junction left unmatched. CDR3 bases: TGTGCCAGCAGCTCTCTTGGACAGGCCCACTCGACCCAGTACTTC. Its protein is CASSSLGQAHSTQYF.

The CDR3 here is CASSLSPGSYTF. CDR3 DNA: TGTGCCAGCAGCTTGTCCCCGGGTAGCTACACCTTC. This chain joins TRBV7-9 and TRBJ1-2; no reliable D call. Deletions cut 3 bases from V and 9 bases from J, with 11 bases between. The CDR3 totals 12 residues. The V gene's germline CDR1 is SEHNR and CDR2 FQNEAQ (reference sequence).

The CDR3: CASSLGPEESEQFF. CDR3 sequence (DNA): TGTGCCAGCAGCTTGGGTCCGGAGGAGTCTGAGCAGTTCTTC. V gene TRBV7-8 combines with J gene TRBJ2-1, with D maybe TRBD2 (5 bases). This CDR3 has 14 amino acids. Trimming took off 3 bases at V and 9 bases at J, with 15 bases between the two ends. From germline, CDR1 is SGHVS and CDR2 FQNEAQ. The variable domain in full, with the rest retrieved from reference TRBV7-8 and TRBJ2-1, is GAGVSQSPRYKVAKRGQDVALRCDPISGHVSLFWYQQALGQGPEFLTYFQNEAQLDKSGLPSDRFFAERPEGSVSTLKIQRTQQEDSAVYLCASSLGPEESEQFFGPGTRLTVL.

This chain joins TRBV4-2 and TRBJ1-2; 9 bases match TRBD1. J lost 2 bases, V lost 1 base, and 5 bases had no gene match. This CDR3 contains 16 residues. The germline CDR1 and CDR2 sequences are LGHNA and YNFKEQ. The CDR3 nucleotides read TGTGCCAGCAGCCAAGCCCCGGGACAGGGAAACTATGGCTACACCTTC. It encodes CASSQAPGQGNYGYTF.

The J gene is TRBJ2-1, the V gene TRBV9; TRBD2 agrees at 11 bases. CDR1 is SGDLS and CDR2 is YYNGEE in the germline V gene. The J segment lost 6 bases and the V segment lost 4 bases, leaving 21 bases of the junction unmatched. The CDR3 runs 20 residues. CDR3 sequence: CASSPPEGASGRRRGNEQFF. The CDR3 DNA follows: TGTGCCAGCAGCCCCCCTGAGGGGGCTAGCGGGAGGCGGAGGGGCAATGAGCAGTTCTTC. The full variable domain, completed using reference TRBV9 and TRBJ2-1, is DSGVTQTPKHLITATGQRVTLRCSPRSGDLSVYWYQQSLDQGLQFLIQYYNGEERAKGNILERFSAQQFPDLHSELNLSSLELGDSALYFCASSPPEGASGRRRGNEQFFGPGTRLTVL.

V is TRBV15 and J is TRBJ2-5, with TRBD2 identical over 12 bases. The CDR3 is 16 residues long. J gave up 0 bases and V 6 bases, and 5 bases lay outside the gene matches. Germline assignment: CDR1 LNHNV and CDR2 YYDKDF (reference sequence). CDR3 region: CATSGGTSGYQETQYF. CDR3 nucleotide sequence: TGTGCCACCAGTGGAGGGACTAGCGGGTACCAAGAGACCCAGTACTTC.

V is TRBV6-5 and J is TRBJ2-7, with 14 positions matching TRBD2. Trimming at V came to 7 bases and at J to 4 bases, leaving 3 bases not matched to a gene. From germline, CDR1 is MNHEY and CDR2 SVGAGI. CDR3 length equals 14 residues. The CDR3 spells CASTGTSGSYEQYF. As DNA, the CDR3 is TGTGCCAGCACCGGGACTAGCGGGAGTTACGAGCAGTACTTC.